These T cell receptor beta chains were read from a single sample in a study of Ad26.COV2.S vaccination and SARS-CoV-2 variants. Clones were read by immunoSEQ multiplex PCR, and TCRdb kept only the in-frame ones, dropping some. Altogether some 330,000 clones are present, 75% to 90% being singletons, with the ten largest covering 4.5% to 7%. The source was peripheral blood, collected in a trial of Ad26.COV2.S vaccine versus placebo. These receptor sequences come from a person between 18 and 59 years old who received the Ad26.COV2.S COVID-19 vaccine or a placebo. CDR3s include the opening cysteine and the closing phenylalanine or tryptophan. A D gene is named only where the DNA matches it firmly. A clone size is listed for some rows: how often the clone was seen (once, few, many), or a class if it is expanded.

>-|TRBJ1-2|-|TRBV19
TGTGCCAGTAGTATAATAGGGACATCAGGCTACACCTTC
CASSIIGTSGYTF
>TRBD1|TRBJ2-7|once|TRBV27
TGTGCCAGCAGTCCTTGGACAGGGGGCGACGAGCAGTACTTC
CASSPWTGGDEQYF
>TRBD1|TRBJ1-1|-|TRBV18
TGTGCCAGCTCACCCACAGGGGCTGTTCCTGAAGCTTTCTTT
CASSPTGAVPEAFF
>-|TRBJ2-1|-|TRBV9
TGTGCCAGCAGCGTAGTTGGGCTAGCTGGTGAGCAGTTCTTC
CASSVVGLAGEQFF
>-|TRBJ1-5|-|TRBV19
TGTGCCAGTAGTCCTCTCGGAAGTCAGCCCCAGCATTTT
CASSPLGSQPQHF
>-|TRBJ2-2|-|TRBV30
TGTGCCTGGAGTTACCTAGACACCGGGGAGCTGTTTTTT
CAWSYLDTGELFF
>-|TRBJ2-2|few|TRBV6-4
TGTGCCAGCAGTGACGAATTCGGGACCGGGGAGCTGTTTTTT
CASSDEFGTGELFF
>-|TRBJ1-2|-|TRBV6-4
TGTGCCACCTCTCGGGGCCCAACTAACTATGGCTACACCTTC
CATSRGPTNYGYTF
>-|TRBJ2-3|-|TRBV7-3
TGTGCCAGCAGCTTAATGTCCGGTGGTACGCAGTATTTT
CASSLMSGGTQYF
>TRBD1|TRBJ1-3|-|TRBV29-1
TGCAGCGTCCTCCGGGACAGCTCTTCCTCTGGAAACACCATATATTTT
CSVLRDSSSSGNTIYF
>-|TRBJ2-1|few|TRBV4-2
TGTGCCAGCAGCCAAACGACGAGGGAAAATGAGCAGTTCTTC
CASSQTTRENEQFF
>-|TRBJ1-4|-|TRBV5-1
TGCGCCAGCAGCTTGGGTACGGGGTTGGGGGAAAAACTGTTTTTT
CASSLGTGLGEKLFF
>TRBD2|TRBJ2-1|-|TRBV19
TGTGCCAGTAGTAGGACTAGCGGGGCCGTAGGTGAGCAGTTCTTC
CASSRTSGAVGEQFF
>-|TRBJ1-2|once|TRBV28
TGTGCCAGCAGCCCCGCGCGGTTTGGCTACACCTTC
CASSPARFGYTF
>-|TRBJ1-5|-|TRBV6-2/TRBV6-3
TGTGCCAGCAGTTACGACGGCTCCGGTCAGCCCCAGCATTTT
CASSYDGSGQPQHF
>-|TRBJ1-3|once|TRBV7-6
TGTGCCAGCAGCGCGGGGACCTCTGGAAACACCATATATTTT
CASSAGTSGNTIYF
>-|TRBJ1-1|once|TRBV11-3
TGTGCCAGCAGCTCCACAGGGAACACTGAAGCTTTCTTT
CASSSTGNTEAFF
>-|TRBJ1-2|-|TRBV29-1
TGCAGCGCTAACGGGGGTACAGGGAATACGTATGGCTACACCTTC
CSANGGTGNTYGYTF
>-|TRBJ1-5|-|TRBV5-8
TGTGCCAGCAGCTTCGTCTCGGGCGGGGGGTGGATGAGCAATCAGCCCCAGCATTTT
CASSFVSGGGWMSNQPQHF
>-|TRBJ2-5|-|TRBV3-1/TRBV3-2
TGTGCCAGCAGCCTTGGGTTTTGGGAGACCCAGTACTTC
CASSLGFWETQYF
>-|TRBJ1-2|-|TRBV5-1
TGCGCCAGCAGCTTGGCGGCAGCTAACTATGGCTACACCTTC
CASSLAAANYGYTF
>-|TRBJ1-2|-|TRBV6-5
TGTGCCAGCAGTTTCAGGGAGACCTATGGCTACACCTTC
CASSFRETYGYTF
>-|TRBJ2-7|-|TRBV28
TGTGCCAGCGGAAACTACGAGCAGTACTTC
CASGNYEQYF
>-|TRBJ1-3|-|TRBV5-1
TGCGCCAGCAGGGAGGCCAGATCTGGAAACACCATATATTTT
CASREARSGNTIYF
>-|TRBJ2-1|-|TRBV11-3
TGTGCCAGCAGCCCGACTTACAATGAGCAGTTCTTC
CASSPTYNEQFF
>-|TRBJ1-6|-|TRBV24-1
TGTGCCACCGCTCCTATCGGGCTCGATAATTCACCCCTCCACTTT
CATAPIGLDNSPLHF
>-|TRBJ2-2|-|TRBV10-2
TGCGCCAGCAGAGGACAAGGTCGTACCGGGGAGCTGTTTTTT
CASRGQGRTGELFF
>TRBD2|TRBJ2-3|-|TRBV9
TGTGCCAGCAGCGTCCGGGAGGCCCTCTCCACAGATACGCAGTATTTT
CASSVREALSTDTQYF
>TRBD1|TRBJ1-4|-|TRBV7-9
TGTGCCAGCAGCTTAGCCGGGACAGGCTCTGAAAAACTGTTTTTT
CASSLAGTGSEKLFF
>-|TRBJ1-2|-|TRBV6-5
TGTGCCAGCAGTATGACGAGAACTAACTATGGCTACACCTTC
CASSMTRTNYGYTF
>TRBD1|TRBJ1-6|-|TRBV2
TGTGCCAGCTTCCCGGGACAGGGTGATTCACCCCTCCACTTT
CASFPGQGDSPLHF
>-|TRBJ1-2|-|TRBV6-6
TGTGCCAGCAGTCCACGAGGGACCCCCTATGGCTACACCTTC
CASSPRGTPYGYTF
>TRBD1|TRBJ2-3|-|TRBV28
TGTGCCAGCAGTAGTCGACAGGGAAGCCCTAGCACAGATACGCAGTATTTT
CASSSRQGSPSTDTQYF
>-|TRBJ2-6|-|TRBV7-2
TGTGCCAGCAGCTTAGTCTCCGCATCTGGGGCCAACGTCCTGACTTTC
CASSLVSASGANVLTF
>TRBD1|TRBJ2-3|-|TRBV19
TGTGCCAGTAGTGCGTCGACAGGGGTTAGGGCGCAGTATTTT
CASSASTGVRAQYF
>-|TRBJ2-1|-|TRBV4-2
TGTGCCAGCAGCCAAGGGGGGTTTTATGAACGGGAGATCCCCGATGAGCAGTTCTTC
CASSQGGFYEREIPDEQFF
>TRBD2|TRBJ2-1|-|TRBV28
TGTGCCAGCAACCCGCGGGCCGGGACTAGCGGGAGGGCGGCTTATAATGAGCAGTTCTTC
CASNPRAGTSGRAAYNEQFF
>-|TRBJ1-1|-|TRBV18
TGTGCCAGCTCAGAGGGACAGAACACTGAAGCTTTCTTT
CASSEGQNTEAFF
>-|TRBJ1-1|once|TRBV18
TGTGCCAGCTCACCACCGTTAGGGGGGGTTAGGACTGAAGCTTTCTTT
CASSPPLGGVRTEAFF
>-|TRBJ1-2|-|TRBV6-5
TGTGCCAGCAGTAAACAGGGCTGGGACTATGGCTACACCTTC
CASSKQGWDYGYTF